This TCR beta chain was recovered during a study of CD8 T cells in ankylosing spondylitis (dated by TCRdb to 2015 to 2018). The study in broad terms: The study set out to find disease-linked TCR variants by profiling T cell receptor beta repertoires in ankylosing spondylitis patients and healthy donors. Peripheral blood was sampled, and synovial fluid was also collected from ankylosing spondylitis patients. The full study cohort comprised 25 ankylosing spondylitis patients and some 110 healthy donors. On the study overall, not on this receptor specifically: A CD8+ phenotype was shown by the disease-linked clones, which were found at relatively low frequencies in peripheral blood. Significant enrichment of the disease-linked clones was reported in matched synovial fluid samples from ankylosing spondylitis patients. Some motif variants were previously reported in synovial fluid and blood of reactive arthritis patients, suggesting common disease-initiation mechanisms. A TCR beta motif of fewer than 10 highly homologous amino acid variants appeared characteristic of blood from ankylosing spondylitis patients.

Sequencing used an Illumina HiSeq 2500. TCR beta libraries were prepared by quantitative 5'-RACE with molecular barcodes. On the study's bioinformatics: A new computational method, built on a probabilistic model of VDJ rearrangement, was used to identify disease-linked TCR variants. TCRdb took the public reads, trimmed them with fastp at Q25, ran MiXCR for clone calling and kept in-frame beta chains. When rows share a CDR3 protein, they turn into one entry using the most common DNA and genes. For this entry, the V and J calls and clone size follow TCRdb and not the study's own pipeline. Here the sample has 350,000 or so distinct CDR3 sequences; about 9.9% occur a single time. The biggest ten clones account for about 10% of the sample. From a lookup of the germline V gene (reference sequence), CDR1 and CDR2 are DFQATT and SNEGSKA. The CDR3 measures 15 amino acids from cysteine to phenylalanine. Solely the CDR3 DNA is kept, with 45 bases framed from the first base.

This clonotype was seen a few times. The antigen it recognizes is unknown. At one boundary the junction diverges from the germline segment, which might be a read error. Sequences were obtained from blood, either unsorted or a sorted T cell fraction (not recorded which). This clonotype originated in a female donor with ankylosing spondylitis or in good health (not recorded which). The V and J genes are TRBV20-1 and TRBJ2-7; 11 central nucleotides agree with TRBD2. This receptor has the CDR3 CSASRPSGRTYEQSF. The nucleotide sequence is given as TGCAGTGCTTCGAGACCTAGCGGGAGGACCTACGAGCAGTCCTTC.